These 30 T cell receptor beta chains share one sample of origin, sequenced in a study of regulatory T cells in long-lasting Graves disease. Arm-PCR with iRepertoire HTBI primers amplified the CDR3 regions for these TCR beta libraries. TCRdb redid the calling of the multiplex PCR reads with MiXCR, one entry per CDR3 protein. The sample lists a few hundred thousand distinct CDR3 sequences, about a quarter occurring once. This sample's time point: persistent/refractory GD, antithyroid drugs over 5 years with positive TRAb. PBMCs provided the RNA from which the TCR library was made. This material consisted of peripheral blood mononuclear cells (PBMCs), taken when the disease was refractory, from a patient treated with antithyroid drugs. These receptor sequences come from a female donor with Graves disease.

This clonotype was counted ten times or more. This chain links TRBV30 with TRBJ1-2; no firm D call. Germline V CDR1 and CDR2: GTSNPN, SVGIG (reference sequence). The V gene lost 5 bases and the J gene lost 4 bases, with 8 bases spanning the gap. This CDR3 has 11 amino acids. DNA for the CDR3: TGTGCCTGGGCCCATGGCTATGGCTACACCTTC. This codes for CAWAHGYGYTF.

Comment on this clonotype: Since a much larger clone is just one base distant, this may be a read error. This rearrangement joins TRBV18 to TRBJ1-1; no clear D gene. V was shortened by 0 bases and J by 1 base, with 9 bases between the two germline ends. CDR3 length equals 15 residues. CDR1 is KGHSH, CDR2 LQKENI, per germline. Here the CDR3 reads CASSPPAWANTEAFF. In DNA, the CDR3 is TGTGCCAGCTCACCACCAGCGTGGGCGAACACTGAAGCTTTCTTT.

The chain is built from TRBV20-1 and TRBJ2-5; D assignment may be TRBD1 or TRBD2 (6 bases each). Germline V gene data show CDR1 as DFQATT and CDR2 as SNEGSKA (reference sequence). This CDR3 has 14 amino acids. CDR3 DNA sequence: TGCAGCCATCAGACGGAGGGGGGCCAAGAGACCCAGTACTTC. It codes for CSHQTEGGQETQYF.

In its sample, this clonotype was seen many times. The chain links TRBV7-2 to TRBJ2-6, with TRBD2 identical over 7 bases. The germline CDR1 and CDR2 sequences are SGHTA and FQGNSA. The CDR3 contains 17 residues. With 8 bases clipped from V and 2 bases from J, the junction kept 12 bases outside the gene matches. CDR3 sequence reads: CASAGEGRWAGANVLTF. As DNA, the CDR3 is TGTGCCAGCGCTGGGGAGGGGAGATGGGCTGGGGCCAACGTCCTGACTTTC.

This clonotype was counted between two and nine times. The CDR3 protein is CASSLGLGIGTEAFF. In DNA form, the CDR3 reads TGCGCCAGCAGCCTGGGATTAGGGATAGGGACTGAAGCTTTCTTT. The rearrangement uses TRBV5-1 and TRBJ1-1; D unclear. Between the trimmed V and J ends, which lost 4 bases and 5 bases, there was a span of 18 bases. CDR1 and CDR2 from the germline V gene are SGHRS and YFSETQ. CDR3 size: 15 residues.

This clonotype has just one count. The chain links TRBV7-2 to TRBJ2-7; TRBD2 aligns across 8 bases. The V gene's germline CDR1 is SGHTA and CDR2 FQGNSA. CDR3 length: 15 residues. V dropped 4 bases and J dropped 2; count of bases not matched to a gene: 7. CDR3 residues: CASSSTSGHTYEQYF. CDR3 nucleotides: TGTGCCAGCAGCTCAACTAGCGGACATACCTACGAGCAGTACTTC.

This clonotype was counted at least ten times. The chain has TRBV20-1 and TRBJ1-4; D is unresolved. Trimming removed 6 bases at V and 8 bases at J, with 13 bases between. The CDR3 loop spans 12 amino acids. CDR1 DFQATT and CDR2 SNEGSKA come from the germline V gene (reference sequence). The DNA for the CDR3 is TGCAGTGCCCAAACCTACGGGGAAAAACTGTTTTTT. The encoded protein is CSAQTYGEKLFF.

The chain couples TRBV5-6 to TRBJ1-1; D is ambiguous. Per germline, CDR1 SGHDT and CDR2 YYEEEE. This CDR3 has 13 amino acids. Between the trimmed V and J ends, which lost 2 bases and 0 bases, there was a span of 5 bases. CDR3 in DNA: TGTGCCAGCAGCTTTTACATGAACACTGAAGCTTTCTTT. Translating gives CASSFYMNTEAFF.

This clonotype came up a few times. The V call is TRBV7-9, the J call TRBJ2-2; 11 nucleotides agree with TRBD2. V was clipped by 2 bases and J by 3 bases; unmatched bases: 8. CDR1 and CDR2 from the germline V gene are SEHNR and FQNEAQ (reference sequence). The CDR3 is 18 amino acids. The CDR3 DNA is TGTGCCAGCAGCTTAACAACTAGCGGGAGAGTGGACACCGGGGAGCTGTTTTTT. Residues: CASSLTTSGRVDTGELFF.

V and J are TRBV4-2 and TRBJ2-7; D is unclear. The germline V gene encodes CDR1 LGHNA and CDR2 YNFKEQ. The CDR3 is made up of 15 amino acids. V lost 1 base, J lost 4 bases, and 14 bases lay in between. The CDR3 here is CASSQALSTAYEQYF. The CDR3 DNA sequence: TGTGCCAGCAGCCAAGCCCTGAGTACCGCGTACGAGCAGTACTTC.

In DNA, the CDR3 is TGTGCCAGCCGAACGGGGACAGGGGCATCCGAGCAGTACTTC. This translates into CASRTGTGASEQYF. This chain joins TRBV7-2 and TRBJ2-7; the match to TRBD1 covers 10 bases. CDR1 is SGHTA, CDR2 FQGNSA, per germline. V was clipped by 8 bases and J by 6 bases; unmatched bases: 10. There are 14 residues in the CDR3.

In this sample, this clonotype turned up a few times. The chain combines TRBV7-9 with TRBJ2-7; TRBD1 is a possible D gene (6 bases). Trimming stripped 5 bases from V and 2 bases from J, with 16 bases between. Looked up from germline, CDR1 is SEHNR and CDR2 is FQNEAQ (reference sequence). The length of the CDR3 is 15 residues. CDR3 in amino acids: CASSPVGGQTYEQYF. Written as DNA, the CDR3 is TGTGCCAGCAGCCCAGTCGGCGGACAGACCTACGAGCAGTACTTC. The full variable domain, in which reference TRBV7-9 and TRBJ2-7 provide the parts outside the CDR3, is DTGVSQNPRHKITKRGQNVTFRCDPISEHNRLYWYRQTLGQGPEFLTYFQNEAQLEKSRLLSDRFSAERPKGSFSTLEIQRTEQGDSAMYLCASSPVGGQTYEQYFGPGTRLTVT.

This chain uses TRBV7-2 with TRBJ1-2; TRBD1 is a possible D gene (5 bases). The CDR3 totals 13 residues. Germline-derived CDR1 and CDR2 are SGHTA and FQGNSA. Trimming stripped 5 bases from V and 6 bases from J, with 13 bases between. CDR3 sequence: CASSPPGTHGYTF. CDR3 bases: TGTGCCAGCAGCCCCCCCGGGACCCATGGCTACACCTTC.

This chain's CDR3 is CSVEMAVAGYTF. The CDR3 region has the DNA TGCAGCGTTGAAATGGCTGTAGCTGGCTACACCTTC. The rearrangement uses TRBV29-1 and TRBJ1-2; D unresolved. Trimming left V 2 bases short and J 7 bases short, with 11 bases between. The CDR3 sequence is 12 residues long. CDR1 is SQVTM and CDR2 is ANQGSEA in the germline V gene.

V usage is TRBV10-3 and J usage is TRBJ1-4; no clear D. This CDR3 spans 12 amino acids. V was clipped by 0 bases and J by 8 bases, with 4 bases between them. Germline loops: CDR1 ENHRY, CDR2 SYGVKD. Written as DNA, the CDR3 is TGTGCCATCAGTGAGTCCTGGGAAAAACTGTTTTTT. This codes for CAISESWEKLFF.

This sequence joins TRBV19 and TRBJ1-1; maybe TRBD1 (5 bases). From germline, CDR1 is LNHDA and CDR2 SQIVND (reference sequence). V was pared by 11 bases and J by 4 bases, with 20 bases between. The CDR3 loop spans 14 amino acids. CDR3 DNA: TGTGCCTCAAAAACGGGACGGGCCTCCACTGAAGCTTTCTTT. Translating it yields CASKTGRASTEAFF.

The chain combines TRBV20-1 with TRBJ2-7, with 7 nucleotides matching TRBD2. CDR1 is DFQATT and CDR2 is SNEGSKA in the germline V gene (reference sequence). The CDR3 covers 15 residues. CDR3 bases: TGCAGCGCGAGATCGGCTAGCGGCAACCCCTTGGAGCAGTACTTC. Translated, it gives CSARSASGNPLEQYF.

The chain combines TRBV4-3 with TRBJ2-5; 7 nucleotides match TRBD1. Germline V CDR1 and CDR2: LGHNA, YSLEER. This CDR3 has 15 amino acids. After removal of 0 bases from V and 5 bases from J, the junction contained 6 bases not matched to a gene. This CDR3 is CASSQDLRGQETQYF. The CDR3 DNA is TGCGCCAGCAGCCAAGATTTAAGGGGGCAGGAGACCCAGTACTTC.

This chain connects TRBV7-6 to TRBJ1-2, with D perhaps matching TRBD1 (6 bases). The CDR3 is 14 residues long. With 0 bases removed from V and 8 bases from J, the gap between germline ends came to 13 bases. The germline V gene has CDR1 SGHVS and CDR2 FNYEAQ. This CDR3 is CASSLASRGIGYTF. The CDR3, as DNA: TGTGCCAGCAGCTTAGCGAGCAGGGGTATCGGCTACACCTTC.

At least ten counts were recorded for this clonotype. The J gene is TRBJ2-5, the V gene TRBV7-3, with 8 bases aligning to TRBD2. Germline V gene data show CDR1 as SGHTA and CDR2 as FQGTGA. With 5 bases clipped from V and 5 bases from J, the junction kept 4 bases outside the gene matches. CDR3 length: 13 amino acids. The CDR3 sequence: CASSPRGRETQYF. CDR3 DNA sequence: TGTGCCAGCAGCCCCCGCGGGAGGGAGACCCAGTACTTC. Using reference TRBV7-3 and TRBJ2-5 for the parts outside the CDR3, the full variable domain is GAGVSQTPSNKVTEKGKYVELRCDPISGHTALYWYRQSLGQGPEFLIYFQGTGAADDSGLPNDRFFAVRPEGSVSTLKIQRTERGDSAVYLCASSPRGRETQYFGPGTRLLVL.

The chain couples TRBV7-2 to TRBJ1-1; D not resolved. From germline, CDR1 is SGHTA and CDR2 FQGNSA. Trimming removed 7 bases from V and 4 bases from J, with 16 bases in between. The CDR3 has 14 amino acids. The CDR3 coding sequence is TGTGCCAGCACCAGTCCGGGGAGTTCCACTGAAGCTTTCTTT. This encodes CASTSPGSSTEAFF.

The J gene is TRBJ1-6, the V gene TRBV3-1, with D tentatively TRBD1 (6 bases). Germline lookup yields CDR1 LGHDT and CDR2 YNNKEL (reference sequence). Trimming pared 5 bases from V and 7 bases from J, leaving 12 bases between. CDR3 length: 14 residues. CDR3 amino acids: CASSTGHLNSPLHF. CDR3 DNA sequence: TGTGCCAGCAGCACGGGACACCTGAATTCACCCCTCCACTTT. Full variable domain (missing parts from reference TRBV3-1 and TRBJ1-6): DTAVSQTPKYLVTQMGNDKSIKCEQNLGHDTMYWYKQDSKKFLKIMFSYNNKELIINETVPNRFSPKSPDKAHLNLHINSLELGDSAVYFCASSTGHLNSPLHFGNGTRLTVT.

Comments on this clonotype: At one of its ends the junction is not consistent with the germline gene, which may arise from a read error. The chain combines TRBV10-1 with TRBJ2-4; D is possibly TRBD2 (5 bases). CDR1 and CDR2 (germline): WNHNN, SYGVQD (reference sequence). The CDR3 runs 12 residues. The CDR3 sequence is CASSVLRVIQYF. DNA of the CDR3: TGTGCCAGCAGTGTTCTGAGGGTGATTCAGTACTTC.

The chain carries TRBV7-2 and TRBJ2-4, with no clear D. Trimming shortened V by 5 bases and J by 8 bases, and 10 bases separated the two germline ends. Germline CDR1 and CDR2: SGHTA and FQGNSA. The CDR3 sequence is 12 residues long. The CDR3 is CASSPPADIQYF. CDR3 nucleotides: TGTGCCAGCAGCCCCCCGGCAGACATTCAGTACTTC. The full variable domain, with the rest looked up from reference TRBV7-2 and TRBJ2-4, is GAGVSQSPSNKVTEKGKDVELRCDPISGHTALYWYRQSLGQGLEFLIYFQGNSAPDKSGLPSDRFSAERTGGSVSTLTIQRTQQEDSAVYLCASSPPADIQYFGAGTRLSVL.

This clonotype was counted a few times. In nucleotides, the CDR3 is TGCAGTGAACAGTCAGGGGTTGGCCAGCCCCAGCATTTT. Amino acids: CSEQSGVGQPQHF. The V and J genes are TRBV20-1 and TRBJ1-5; D is perhaps TRBD1 (6 bases). Germline V gene lookup returns CDR1 DFQATT and CDR2 SNEGSKA (reference sequence). V dropped 7 bases and J dropped 7 bases, with 17 bases sitting between them. The CDR3 totals 13 residues.

The CDR3 coding sequence is TGCGCCAGCAGTAGTCTACTACAAGAGACCCAGTACTTC. Translating gives CASSSLLQETQYF. The chain combines TRBV5-1 with TRBJ2-5, with D hard to call. The germline CDR1 and CDR2 sequences are SGHRS and YFSETQ. The CDR3 is 13 amino acids. Trimming shortened V by 5 bases and J by 2 bases, and 10 bases separated the two germline ends.

The table lists this clonotype with a few counts. The chain combines TRBV7-9 with TRBJ2-7; D might be TRBD1 or TRBD2, each matching 5 bases. V lost 5 bases, J lost 5 bases, and 16 bases lay in between. There are 14 residues in the CDR3. Germline CDR1 SEHNR, CDR2 FQNEAQ (reference sequence). The CDR3 sequence is CASSQPSRDHEQYF. For the CDR3, the DNA is TGTGCCAGCAGCCAGCCATCGAGGGACCACGAGCAGTACTTC.

This chain joins TRBV7-2 and TRBJ1-2, with 11 bases matching TRBD1. Germline-derived CDR1 and CDR2 are SGHTA and FQGNSA. The CDR3 runs 16 residues. V gave up 8 bases and J gave up 0 bases; unmatched junction bases: 8. CDR3 sequence: CASQGTGGVTNYGYTF. The CDR3 bases are TGTGCCAGCCAAGGGACAGGGGGTGTTACTAACTATGGCTACACCTTC.

This clonotype was seen only a few times. The chain couples TRBV9 to TRBJ2-7; no reliable D call. The germline V gene has CDR1 SGDLS and CDR2 YYNGEE. The V and J ends lost 1 base and 0 bases respectively, with 11 bases between them. The CDR3 has 15 residues. CDR3 amino acids: CASSVYDGDSYEQYF. DNA of the CDR3: TGTGCCAGCAGCGTATATGACGGCGACTCCTACGAGCAGTACTTC.

V and J are TRBV5-1 and TRBJ2-3, with D possibly being TRBD2 (5 bases). Germline assignment: CDR1 SGHRS and CDR2 YFSETQ. V was shortened by 4 bases and J by 0 bases, with 9 bases between the two germline ends. The CDR3 has 14 amino acids. The CDR3 DNA is TGCGCCAGCAGCCTAGCTAGGAGCACAGATACGCAGTATTTT. Translated, it gives CASSLARSTDTQYF.